The 24 T cell receptor beta chains presented below share a single source sample, sequenced in a study of T cell repertoires in ileal Crohn's disease. Sequenced by immunoSEQ multiplex PCR; TCRdb stores in-frame clones only, minus some. The data show 3,500 to 5,000 clones, 65% to 80% seen once. What was sequenced was ileal tissue. The source of these receptors is an adult with Crohn's disease.

The V and J genes are TRBV19 and TRBJ1-5; possible D gene TRBD1, 6 bases. The V end was cut by 1 base, the J end by 7 bases, with 17 bases between. This CDR3 has 16 residues. Germline lookup yields CDR1 LNHDA and CDR2 SQIVND (reference sequence). Here the CDR3 reads CASSIGITGIWQPQHF. The CDR3 nucleotides read TGTGCCAGTAGTATAGGAATTACAGGGATTTGGCAGCCCCAGCATTTT.

The chain links TRBV28 to TRBJ1-2; 9 bases are shared with TRBD1. The CDR3 extends over 14 amino acids. Germline V lookup: CDR1 MDHEN, CDR2 SYDVKM. V shed 2 bases, J shed 4 bases, and the junction held 2 bases outside the gene matches. The CDR3 sequence is CASSLGTGIYGYTF. The CDR3 DNA reads as TGTGCCAGCAGTTTAGGGACAGGGATCTATGGCTACACCTTC.

J is TRBJ2-3 and V is TRBV2, with 7 positions matching TRBD1. Looked up from germline, CDR1 is SNHLY and CDR2 is FYNNEI. There are 15 residues in the CDR3. The ends lost 5 bases at V and 2 bases at J; junction bases unmatched: 7. CDR3 sequence reads: CASSLGDRFTDTQYF. In DNA, the CDR3 is TGTGCCAGCAGTCTAGGGGACAGATTCACAGATACGCAGTATTTT.

The chain carries TRBV4-1 and TRBJ2-7; maybe TRBD1 (6 bases). This CDR3 is built from 13 residues. Germline CDR1 reads MGHRA; CDR2 reads YSYEKL. Trimming removed 6 bases from V and 3 bases from J, with 12 bases in between. The DNA of the CDR3 is TGCGCCAGCAGTCGCGACAGGTTCTACGAGCAGTACTTC. It codes for CASSRDRFYEQYF.

The gene calls are TRBV20-1 and TRBJ2-7; D is unclear. The V and J ends lost 1 base and 5 bases respectively, with 6 bases between them. CDR1 and CDR2 (germline): DFQATT, SNEGSKA (reference sequence). The CDR3 has 11 residues. DNA of the CDR3: TGCAGTGCTAGAGCTCTTCACGAGCAGTACTTC. Its translation: CSARALHEQYF.

The chain links TRBV7-3 to TRBJ1-1; no clear D gene. The CDR3 has 13 residues. Trimming took 1 base from V and 6 from J, leaving 9 bases between them. Germline V gene data show CDR1 as SGHTA and CDR2 as FQGTGA. The CDR3 region has the DNA TGTGCCAGCAGCTTAAAAATGGGAGCTGAAGCTTTCTTT. As protein: CASSLKMGAEAFF.

V gene TRBV30 combines with J gene TRBJ1-1; possible D gene TRBD1, 6 bases. Looked up from germline, CDR1 is GTSNPN and CDR2 is SVGIG (reference sequence). Trimming took off 5 bases at V and 5 bases at J, with 15 bases between the two ends. The CDR3 sequence is 13 residues long. CDR3 DNA sequence: TGTGCCTGGTCTCCGGGGGGCGGTACTGAAGCTTTCTTT. It yields the protein CAWSPGGGTEAFF.

Concerning this clone itself: The junction departs from the called germline gene at one end, perhaps through a read error. The sample has other DNA sequences that encode this CDR3 too. The chain links TRBV18 to TRBJ2-7, with TRBD1 matching over 11 bases. The CDR3 is 18 residues long. Germline V gene lookup returns CDR1 KGHSH and CDR2 LQKENI. CDR3: CASSRTGGTGWGSYEQYF. The DNA of the CDR3 is TGTGCCAGTTCACGGACAGGGGGCACGGGTTGGGGATCCTACGAGCAGTACTTC.

The chain joins TRBV2 to TRBJ1-6; no definite D call. The CDR3 spans 13 residues. The V and J ends lost 5 bases and 7 bases respectively, with 9 bases between them. Germline CDR1 reads SNHLY; CDR2 reads FYNNEI. CDR3: CASSIGVNSPLHF. CDR3 in DNA: TGTGCCAGCAGTATAGGAGTCAATTCACCCCTCCACTTT. Supplemented by reference TRBV2 and TRBJ1-6, the full variable domain reads EPEVTQTPSHQVTQMGQEVILRCVPISNHLYFYWYRQILGQKVEFLVSFYNNEISEKSEIFDDQFSVERPDGSNFTLKIRSTKLEDSAMYFCASSIGVNSPLHFGNGTRLTVT.

This chain joins TRBV11-1 and TRBJ2-1; 10 bases are a match to TRBD2. V lost 0 bases and J lost 7; bases outside the gene matches: 12. The V gene's germline CDR1 is SGHAT and CDR2 FQDESV (reference sequence). The CDR3 sequence is 18 residues long. The CDR3 DNA sequence: TGTGCCAGCAGCTTAGCGTTGCGAAGCGGGGGGGATTGGAATGAGCAGTTCTTC. It specifies CASSLALRSGGDWNEQFF.

J is TRBJ1-6 and V is TRBV6-5; D is possibly TRBD1 (6 bases). V was cut by 5 bases and J by 6 bases, with 11 bases left in between. Germline V lookup: CDR1 MNHEY, CDR2 SVGAGI. The length of the CDR3 is 14 residues. CDR3 DNA sequence: TGTGCCAGCAGTGACCGACAGGCTAATTCACCCCTCCACTTT. Amino acid sequence: CASSDRQANSPLHF.

The V call is TRBV29-1, the J call TRBJ2-1, with 11 bases that match TRBD2. With V trimmed by 6 bases and J by 8 bases, 15 bases remained unmatched. CDR1 and CDR2 from the germline V gene are SQVTM and ANQGSEA. This CDR3 has 16 residues. The CDR3 DNA sequence: TGCAGCGTCCTCCCTTTCCTAGCGGGAGGTGTCGATGAGCAGTTCTTC. It encodes CSVLPFLAGGVDEQFF.

The V and J genes are TRBV6-1 and TRBJ2-1; D unclear. The CDR3 loop spans 14 amino acids. Trimming cost V 5 bases and J 6 bases, with 14 bases left between them. From germline, CDR1 is MNHNS and CDR2 SASEGT. CDR3 region: CASSPPFLSNEQFF. DNA for the CDR3: TGTGCCAGCAGTCCCCCTTTTCTCTCCAATGAGCAGTTCTTC.

This clone was counted between two and nine times. The chain employs TRBV5-1 and TRBJ2-3; D gene uncertain. This CDR3 contains 12 residues. CDR1 SGHRS and CDR2 YFSETQ come from the germline V gene. Trimming removed 4 bases from V and 3 bases from J, with 6 bases in between. CDR3 protein: CASSPTTDTQYF. Written as DNA, the CDR3 is TGCGCCAGCAGCCCGACAACAGATACGCAGTATTTT.

The chain links TRBV2 to TRBJ1-1; TRBD1 matches 8 bases. V lost 3 bases to trimming and J lost 1 base; unmatched junction nucleotides: 7. Germline V gene lookup returns CDR1 SNHLY and CDR2 FYNNEI. The length of the CDR3 is 16 residues. CDR3 region: CASSDSRDRSNTEAFF. The CDR3 nucleotides read TGTGCCAGCAGTGATAGCCGGGACAGGTCGAACACTGAAGCTTTCTTT.

This clone was observed a few times. The chain has TRBV5-5 and TRBJ1-6; D ambiguous. Trimming pared 0 bases from V and 10 bases from J, leaving 11 bases between. This CDR3 is built from 14 residues. The V gene's germline CDR1 is SGHKS and CDR2 YYEKEE (reference sequence). CDR3 coding DNA: TGTGCCAGCAGCTTGGAAGGGAGAAGCTCACCCCTCCACTTT. Amino acid sequence: CASSLEGRSSPLHF.

This clone was detected only once. This chain connects TRBV6-5 to TRBJ2-1; TRBD2 matches 11 bases. Germline trimming cut 4 bases from V and 8 bases from J; bases unmatched to any gene: 4. The germline gives CDR1 MNHEY, CDR2 SVGAGI. The length of the CDR3 is 14 residues. This CDR3 reads CASSLAGGTHEQFF. CDR3 coding DNA: TGTGCCAGCAGTTTAGCGGGGGGGACCCATGAGCAGTTCTTC.

This clone was seen a few times. This chain links TRBV29-1 with TRBJ2-1; TRBD1 aligns across 9 bases. The germline gives CDR1 SQVTM, CDR2 ANQGSEA. The CDR3 consists of 17 residues. Trimming removed 6 bases from V and 7 bases from J; junction bases left unmatched: 19. The CDR3 here is CSVLPYLTGGNPNEQFF. In nucleotides, the CDR3 is TGCAGCGTCCTCCCCTATCTTACAGGGGGCAATCCTAATGAGCAGTTCTTC.

This chain uses TRBV2 with TRBJ2-7; 9 bases map to TRBD1. Unmatched junction bases numbered 4, after V lost 5 bases and J lost 5 bases. Germline V gives CDR1 SNHLY, CDR2 FYNNEI. The CDR3 is 13 residues long. CDR3: CASSKQGANEQYF. As DNA, the CDR3 is TGTGCCAGCAGTAAACAGGGGGCTAACGAGCAGTACTTC. The full variable domain, with the rest looked up from reference TRBV2 and TRBJ2-7, is EPEVTQTPSHQVTQMGQEVILRCVPISNHLYFYWYRQILGQKVEFLVSFYNNEISEKSEIFDDQFSVERPDGSNFTLKIRSTKLEDSAMYFCASSKQGANEQYFGPGTRLTVT.

The chain couples TRBV7-2 to TRBJ2-1, with 7 bases that match TRBD2. Germline CDR1 SGHTA, CDR2 FQGNSA. V shed 7 bases, J shed 3 bases, and the junction held 3 bases outside the gene matches. This CDR3 contains 13 residues. CDR3 nucleotides: TGTGCCAGCAAGACGGGGGGCTACAATGAGCAGTTCTTC. It translates to CASKTGGYNEQFF. The whole variable domain, remainder taken from reference TRBV7-2 and TRBJ2-1, is GAGVSQSPSNKVTEKGKDVELRCDPISGHTALYWYRQSLGQGLEFLIYFQGNSAPDKSGLPSDRFSAERTGGSVSTLTIQRTQQEDSAVYLCASKTGGYNEQFFGPGTRLTVL.

This clone was counted between two and nine times. The chain uses TRBV5-4 and TRBJ2-3; 7 bases line up with TRBD2. Germline V lookup: CDR1 SGHNT, CDR2 YYREEE (reference sequence). The CDR3 is 15 amino acids. After removal of 4 bases from V and 3 bases from J, the junction contained 8 bases not matched to a gene. The CDR3 region has the DNA TGTGCCAGCAGCCGGGATGGGACTACAACAGATACGCAGTATTTT. It specifies CASSRDGTTTDTQYF.

V and J are TRBV12-5 and TRBJ2-2, with a tentative D call TRBD2 (5 bases). The germline V and J ends were trimmed by 7 bases and 5 bases, with 17 bases remaining between them. The CDR3 loop spans 15 amino acids. Germline-derived CDR1 and CDR2 are LGHNT and FRNRAP. The CDR3 region is CASAHGFSGTGELFF. CDR3 bases: TGTGCTAGTGCCCATGGATTCAGCGGTACCGGGGAGCTGTTTTTT.

The chain is built from TRBV6-5 and TRBJ1-5; the match to TRBD1 covers 7 bases. J lost 6 bases, V lost 0 bases, and 5 bases had no gene match. From germline, CDR1 is MNHEY and CDR2 SVGAGI. The CDR3 has 15 amino acids. CDR3 sequence reads: CASSYSAQGVQPQHF. The CDR3, as DNA: TGTGCCAGCAGTTACTCTGCGCAGGGGGTTCAGCCCCAGCATTTT.

The chain combines TRBV4-3 with TRBJ2-7, with 12 bases fitting TRBD2. The CDR3 extends over 15 amino acids. With V trimmed by 4 bases and J by 4 bases, 5 bases remained unmatched. Germline CDR1 is LGHNA and CDR2 is YSLEER. The CDR3 loop reads CASSPTSGRLYEQYF. CDR3 sequence (DNA): TGCGCCAGCAGCCCGACTAGCGGGAGATTGTACGAGCAGTACTTC.